This record covers a single T cell receptor beta chain. Its antigen is not known. The sample belongs to a study of tumor-infiltrating lymphocytes in primary liver carcinoma. Study-wide results and caveats: It was in tumors, not blood, that the top-250-clone fraction was significantly higher (p = 0.039).

Looked up from germline, CDR1 is MNHNS and CDR2 is SASEGT. CDR3 length: 16 residues. The germline V and J ends were trimmed by 11 bases and 7 bases, with 24 bases remaining between them. Co-extraction yielded RNA and DNA from 20-30 mg of unsorted bulk tissue. A primer matching the constant region was used to make TCR beta cDNA from 500 to 600 ng of total RNA. Three nested multiplex PCR rounds, a slightly modified ARM-PCR, produced the libraries for TCR beta. A C-beta reverse primer and TRBV1-TRBV30 forward primers served in each of the first two PCR rounds, at about 10 cycles apiece. TCRdb called the multiplex PCR reads again in MiXCR, with one record for every CDR3 protein. The sample lists about 50,000 distinct CDR3 sequences; 70% to 80% were seen once.

J is TRBJ2-6 and V is TRBV6-1; weak D call: TRBD1 (6 bases). This receptor was taken from a man aged 35 to 55 with primary liver carcinoma and hepatitis B virus infection. Specimen: liver tumor tissue from sampling region 5. Subset specified: tumor region T5, tumor centre. DNA for the CDR3: TGTGCCGGTACCGGGACATGGGGTGCTAGTGCCAACGTCCTGACTTTC. Amino acids: CAGTGTWGASANVLTF.